Here is one T cell receptor beta chain with its context. Sequencing was performed with immunoSEQ multiplex PCR; in TCRdb, only in-frame clones are kept and a portion is missing. The data contain around 22,000 clones, about 89% of them singletons. The CDR3 runs to 16 residues. Trimming stripped 0 bases from V and 4 bases from J, with 14 bases between. Germline-derived CDR1 and CDR2 are WSHSY and SAAADI. The sample is drawn from a study of blood T cell repertoires in COVID-19. The wider study: In each case, the material was cDNA or gDNA derived from T cells, B-cell-depleted T cells, or PBMCs.

This chain uses TRBV10-2 with TRBJ2-3; a possible D gene is TRBD1 (5 bases). What was sequenced was peripheral blood. This receptor was taken from a human donor with active COVID-19. The donor label of this sample is uncertain. The CDR3: CASSESAGIVADTQYF. CDR3 nucleotides: TGCGCCAGCAGTGAGTCGGCAGGGATTGTTGCAGATACGCAGTATTTT.